One T cell receptor (beta chain) is described in this entry. This sample is drawn from a study of blood T cell repertoires in COVID-19. Looking at the study overall: Samples came from the United States, Italy and Spain, spanning acute and convalescent COVID-19.

CDR1 is MNHEY, CDR2 SMNVEV, per germline (reference sequence). J lost 8 bases, V lost 1 base, and 8 bases had no gene match. The CDR3 sequence is 15 residues long. In the authors' methods: Amplification of reference gene primers provided the estimated nucleated cell counts. Data came from immunoSEQ multiplex PCR; TCRdb stores just in-frame clones and leaves some out. V and J calls and clone size are as listed in that table; D and trimming were resolved from the DNA. Here the sample spans about 150,000 clones, 80% to 85% being singletons. This receptor was obtained from a woman aged 50 to 65 who had been exposed to COVID-19. The material sequenced was PBMCs or T cells enriched from blood (not recorded which). The chain links TRBV27 to TRBJ1-2; 9 nucleotides align to TRBD1. The CDR3 DNA reads as TGTGCCAGCAGTTTATTTTGGGGACAGGGTCCCGGCTACACCTTC. This codes for CASSLFWGQGPGYTF.